A selection of T cell receptor beta chains follows, all from one sample in a study of blood T cell repertoires in COVID-19. Some clones are missing from TCRdb's copy, which holds only in-frame ones; the method was immunoSEQ multiplex PCR. This sample has hundreds of thousands of clones, with around 90% found just once. Source material: peripheral blood. The receptors come from a woman in her 50s with COVID-19, enrolled during active disease. Both conserved end residues are part of each CDR3. Fields, in order: clone size, V gene, J gene, D gene, CDR3 protein, CDR3 DNA. D genes are given only for firm matches. Clone sizes are given selectively: once, few, many, or a class where the clone is expanded.

>-|TRBV6-5|TRBJ1-5|TRBD1
CASSWTGSQPQHF
TGTGCCAGCAGTTGGACAGGGAGTCAGCCCCAGCATTTT
>-|TRBV5-1|TRBJ1-4|TRBD1
CASSLTGATGEKLFF
TGCGCCAGCAGTCTAACAGGGGCAACAGGGGAAAAACTGTTTTTT
>-|TRBV5-6|TRBJ2-7|-
CASSSTISLYEQYF
TGTGCCAGCAGCAGCACGATATCCCTCTACGAGCAGTACTTC
>-|TRBV6-4|TRBJ2-2|-
CASRGDLAGELFF
TGTGCCAGCAGAGGGGATTTGGCCGGGGAGCTGTTTTTT
>-|TRBV6-1|TRBJ2-1|-
CASSEVPGNEQFF
TGTGCCAGCAGTGAAGTGCCGGGCAATGAGCAGTTCTTC
>-|TRBV30|TRBJ1-2|-
CAWSVSGNGGYTF
TGTGCCTGGAGTGTCTCGGGAAATGGCGGCTACACCTTC
>-|TRBV12-5|TRBJ2-1|-
CASGLVFGGARRRIF
TGTGCTAGTGGTTTGGTATTTGGAGGGGCCCGAAGACGGATCTTC
>-|TRBV5-1|TRBJ1-1|-
CASSLDVQNTEAFF
TGCGCCAGCAGCTTGGATGTTCAGAACACTGAAGCTTTCTTT
>-|TRBV5-4|TRBJ2-7|-
CASSLDMGAEQYF
TGTGCCAGCAGCTTGGACATGGGGGCCGAGCAGTACTTC
>-|TRBV6-5|TRBJ2-7|-
CASSPDIWSSYEQYF
TGTGCCAGCAGTCCGGACATTTGGAGCTCCTACGAGCAGTACTTC
>-|TRBV20-1|TRBJ1-1|-
CSASSGASEAFF
TGCAGTGCTAGTTCAGGTGCCTCTGAAGCTTTCTTT
>once|TRBV5-8|TRBJ1-2|TRBD1
CASSLGTGIQGYTF
TGTGCCAGCAGCTTGGGGACAGGGATTCAGGGCTACACCTTC
>-|TRBV11-2|TRBJ2-7|TRBD2
CASSHSLAGGTYEQYF
TGTGCCAGCAGCCATTCCTTAGCGGGGGGGACCTACGAGCAGTACTTC
>-|TRBV3-1/TRBV3-2|TRBJ1-2|TRBD1
CASSRGTGGFYGYTF
TGTGCCAGCAGCCGAGGGACAGGGGGCTTCTATGGCTACACCTTC
>-|TRBV19|TRBJ2-7|-
CASSTQTTLGEQYF
TGTGCCAGTAGTACCCAGACTACCCTTGGGGAGCAGTACTTC
>-|TRBV2|TRBJ1-4|TRBD1
CASIQDRGHPGKLFF
TGTGCCAGCATACAGGACAGGGGGCATCCCGGCAAACTGTTTTTT